This T cell receptor (beta chain) was captured by sequencing in a study of OX40 agonist ivuxolimab in advanced cancers. Study-level background: Six ivuxolimab dose levels, 0.01 to 10 mg/kg, were given intravenously every 2 weeks. The mean age was approximately 60 years, ranging from roughly 23 to 79, with approximately 83% of participants male. Study observations and caveats: Nonresponders included some who also had low normalized T-cell clonal expansion. In general, CD8+ T cells held more expanded clones than CD4+ did, on average.

Method: immunoSEQ multiplex PCR; TCRdb's copy keeps in-frame clones and lacks some. The sample contains around 23,000 clones, approximately 82% of which appear only once. Germline-derived CDR1 and CDR2 are SGHAT and FQNNGV. V shed 6 bases and J 10 bases; nucleotides not matched to a gene: 8. CDR3 size: 13 residues. Details on this clone: The antigen remains undetermined.

The specimen was CD4+ or CD8+ T cells sorted from blood, collected in a trial of the OX40 agonist ivuxolimab. This clonotype was obtained from an adult with an advanced solid tumor such as melanoma, head and neck, liver or kidney cancer. The chain has TRBV11-2 and TRBJ2-7, with 11 bases lining up with TRBD1. The CDR3 nucleotides read TGTGCCAGCAGATCCACCGGGACAGGGGGTCAGTACTTC. It yields the protein CASRSTGTGGQYF.